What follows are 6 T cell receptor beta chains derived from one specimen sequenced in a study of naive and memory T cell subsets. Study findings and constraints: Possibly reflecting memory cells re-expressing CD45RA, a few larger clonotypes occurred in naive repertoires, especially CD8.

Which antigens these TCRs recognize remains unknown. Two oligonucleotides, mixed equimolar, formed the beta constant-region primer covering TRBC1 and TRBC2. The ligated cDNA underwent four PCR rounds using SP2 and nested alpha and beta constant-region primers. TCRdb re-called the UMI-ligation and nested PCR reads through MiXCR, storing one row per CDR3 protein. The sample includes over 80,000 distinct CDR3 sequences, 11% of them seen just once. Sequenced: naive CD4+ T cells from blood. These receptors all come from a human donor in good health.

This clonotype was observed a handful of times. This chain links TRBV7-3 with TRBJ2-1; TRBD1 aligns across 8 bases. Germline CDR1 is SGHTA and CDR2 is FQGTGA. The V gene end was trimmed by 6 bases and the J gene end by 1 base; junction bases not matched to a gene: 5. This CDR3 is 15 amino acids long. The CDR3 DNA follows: TGTGCCAGCAGTCTGGACAGGGATTCCTACAATGAGCAGTTCTTC. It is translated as CASSLDRDSYNEQFF.

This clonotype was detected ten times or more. The chain's CDR3 is CASSSSAAGGRGNEQFF. CDR3 bases: TGTGCCAGCAGCTCCAGCGCGGCGGGGGGACGAGGGAATGAGCAGTTCTTC. This rearrangement joins TRBV7-6 to TRBJ2-1, with 8 bases identical to TRBD2. This CDR3 has 17 residues. CDR1 and CDR2 (germline): SGHVS, FNYEAQ. V shed 4 bases, J shed 7 bases, and the junction held 15 bases outside the gene matches.

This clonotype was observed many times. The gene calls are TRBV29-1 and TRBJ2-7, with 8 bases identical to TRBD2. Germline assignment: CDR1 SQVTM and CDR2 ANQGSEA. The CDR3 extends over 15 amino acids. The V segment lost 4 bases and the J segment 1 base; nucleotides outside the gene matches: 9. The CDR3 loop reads CSVVRSGGQSYEQYF. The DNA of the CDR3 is TGCAGCGTTGTGCGCAGCGGGGGACAATCCTACGAGCAGTACTTC.

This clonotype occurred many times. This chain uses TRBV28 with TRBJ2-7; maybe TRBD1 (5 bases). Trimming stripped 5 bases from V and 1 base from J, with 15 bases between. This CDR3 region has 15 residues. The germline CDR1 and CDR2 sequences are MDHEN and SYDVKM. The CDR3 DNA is TGTGCCAGCAGTGTCCGGACACTCTATTCCTACGAGCAGTACTTC. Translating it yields CASSVRTLYSYEQYF.

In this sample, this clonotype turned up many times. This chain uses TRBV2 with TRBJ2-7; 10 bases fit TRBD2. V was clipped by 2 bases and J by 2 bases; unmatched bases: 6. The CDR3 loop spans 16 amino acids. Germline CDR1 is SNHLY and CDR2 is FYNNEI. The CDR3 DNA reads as TGTGCCAGCAGTGAAACCCTAGCGGGAGCCACCTACGAGCAGTACTTC. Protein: CASSETLAGATYEQYF.

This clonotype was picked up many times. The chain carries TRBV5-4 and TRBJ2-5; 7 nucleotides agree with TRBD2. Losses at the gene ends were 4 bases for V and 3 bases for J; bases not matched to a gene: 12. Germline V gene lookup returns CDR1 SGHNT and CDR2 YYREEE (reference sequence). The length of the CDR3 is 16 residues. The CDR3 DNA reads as TGTGCCAGCAGCCCGGGAGGCTTAGCCGTCAAAGAGACCCAGTACTTC. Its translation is CASSPGGLAVKETQYF.